This T cell receptor beta chain was captured by sequencing in a study of cytomegalovirus exposure and HLA in healthy donors (dated by TCRdb to about 2017). Turning to the overall study: An earlier analysis of 587 of the donors reported approximately 290 Gb of sequence data and some 100 million unique TCR beta sequences from about 200 million T cells. Roughly 300 gigabases of sequencing data and roughly 81 million unique TCR sequences made up an early release that covered several hundred HLA-typed donors. The genetic ancestry cluster associated with self-reported Caucasian donors included around 76% of the 398 genotyped donors. The study aimed to test whether cataloging public T cell receptors could reveal signatures of past pathogen exposure. The study used immunosequencing to profile the T cell repertoires of more than 650 subjects and linked those repertoires to cytomegalovirus serostatus. A separate validation cohort of approximately 130 different subjects was used in addition to the 666-subject first cohort. To predict cytomegalovirus infection status, the study brought together high-throughput TCR immunosequencing, statistical association of individual TCRs with disease status, and machine learning. To study patterns of TCR occurrence, a later analysis re-analyzed previously published TCR beta repertoires from several hundred donors and added high-resolution HLA genotyping. The later analysis used no new phenotypic data to find candidate immune exposures, relying instead on TCR beta sequences and their occurrence across donors. An earlier analysis of some 600 of the donors applied high-throughput TCR beta sequencing to assess whether each TCR beta V gene segment acted as functional or pseudogenic. Alongside the repertoire data, information on donor age, sex, ethnicity and CMV serostatus was compiled. A later genetic analysis took genome-wide SNP genotypes for about 55% of the roughly 700 donors and used that subset as a discovery cohort. All discovery cohort repertoires had been generated on a single sequencing platform. HLA typing included class I and class II loci at four-digit resolution. Typing coverage varied by locus: roughly 629-640 donors for A, B, C, DRB1 and DQB1; approximately 520 for DQA1; about 590 for DPA1; 450 to 480 for DPB1. Because of strong linkage in the cohort, roughly five DR-DQ haplotypes were treated as single units for association and clustering. Among some 410 genotyped donors of the cohort, an average of roughly 240,000 unique TCR beta nucleotide sequences were sequenced per donor, about a sixth of them non-productive. General findings and caveats noted by the study authors: According to a later analysis, TCR association rates differed among HLA loci, with DRB1 alleles showing the most associated TCRs and HLA-C alleles showing the fewest. In a later analysis, HLA-associated TCR beta chains showed more clonal expansion and lower generation probabilities than non-associated chains that were equally common. Strong co-occurrence of HLA alleles, especially DR and DQ, made assigning TCR associations to individual alleles difficult. The classifier was reported to diagnose cytomegalovirus status with high specificity and sensitivity in both the original cohort and the validation cohort. A later analysis reported that several top co-occurrence clusters appeared linked to parvovirus B19, influenza, CMV and Epstein-Barr virus. Because the 87-base-pair reads could not distinguish some IMGT-functional V segments, including TRBV6-2 and TRBV6-3, those segments were excluded. A further reported finding was that TCR beta sequences accurately predicted the HLA-A and HLA-B alleles for most subjects in the first cohort. Because some donors lacked HLA typing at each locus, the association tests relied only on the typed subset. An association between a missense DCLRE1C variant and V-gene and J-gene trimming of TCR beta chains was found in a later genetic analysis and replicated in an independent cohort. In vitro tests confirmed that a few of the cytomegalovirus-associated TCR beta chains recognize cytomegalovirus antigens. In an earlier analysis of about 550 of the donors, most TCR beta V segments were observed in productive rearrangements about 90% or about 30% of the time, broadly matching IMGT annotations. It was suggested by the authors that the approach could potentially be generalized to other disease states and immunological phenotypes. Immune exposure information for the cohort was limited to CMV serostatus. The cohort was sequenced for TCR beta chains only, and without alpha or paired-chain data the features that could be detected were limited. The earlier analysis of some 560 of the donors excluded around 17 rarely observed V segments, including chromosome 9 orphons, because counts were too low. The study listed 164 TCR beta chains as associated with cytomegalovirus. The presence/absence analyses assumed that sequencing depth was roughly uniform across donors, and that assumption may not be true. A cluster of highly shared sequence variants was judged likely to represent a technical artifact of the sequencing pipeline. While some public TCRs were present in many individuals, most TCR sequences turned up only very rarely across donors. Compared with the approximately 700-donor mean, donors in an Asian-associated ancestry cluster had fewer N-insertions in productive TCRs, according to a later genetic analysis. In a later analysis, most CMV-associated TCR beta chains were found to appear HLA-restricted, with HLA associations seemingly driven largely by CMV exposure. Correlated functional status among segregating V segments might reflect linkage disequilibrium, but an unknown experimental factor could not be ruled out. Specific HLA alleles were associated with 16,951 TCR beta sequences at a false discovery rate of 0.05 in a later analysis.

Concerning this clone: There is no known antigen for this receptor. There are no base qualities to consult, and no much larger clone falls within one base.

The V end gives up 0 bases and the J end 9 bases, leaving 4 bases in the junction not matched to a gene. According to the germline V gene, CDR1 reads SGHAT and CDR2 reads FQNNGV. Reading from cysteine to phenylalanine, the CDR3 counts 14 amino acids. Kept here is only the CDR3 DNA, which spans 42 bases and is read in frame from base 1. The library was prepared using the immunoSEQ multiplex PCR assay. A mixture of 60 forward primers for TCR Vbeta segments and 13 reverse primers for TCR Jbeta segments was used in the multiplex PCR. The CDR3 region of rearranged TCR beta genes was amplified from genomic DNA by a multiplex PCR assay. The Illumina HiSeq System was used to sequence the amplified TCR beta libraries as 87-base-pair reads. The published analysis was carried out like this. Across the roughly 640 repertoires, a later analysis counted some 81 million unique TCR beta chains, around 11 million of which were shared by at least two donors. Raw reads were error-corrected and collapsed into unique sequences by a nearest-neighbor algorithm in which closely related sequences were merged to remove PCR and sequencing errors. To assign V, D and J gene segments, CDR3 sequences were aligned to IMGT reference sequences. For a sequence to be retained, a match of at least six nucleotides was required to both a V gene segment and a J gene segment. A rearrangement was called productive if the CDR3 had no stop codons and remained in frame with V and J, and every other rearrangement was called non-productive. Following IMGT convention, CDR3 was defined as the stretch from the second conserved V-encoded cysteine up to the conserved J-encoded phenylalanine. In an earlier analysis of more than 550 of the donors, sequences lacking an unambiguous match to a single V gene segment were excluded. An earlier analysis of around 600 of the donors classified V segments as functional when productive rearrangements were above 56.7% and as segregating when the standard deviation between donors was above 5%. A statistical classification framework was built for diagnosing cytomegalovirus status from the catalog of TCR beta chain sequences. In a later analysis, V and J genes were assigned by comparing TCR nucleotide sequences against IMGT/GENE-DB human TR gene sequences. A later analysis assigned CDR3 sequences and most-parsimonious VDJ recombination scenarios with the TCRdist pipeline. In a later analysis, every TCR beta chain was defined by the combination of its CDR3 amino acid sequence and its V-gene family, and reads without a unique V-gene family were dropped. In a later analysis, nearly 600 highly shared, low-generation-probability nucleotide sequences were removed to address suspected cross-contamination and a sequencing artifact. In a later analysis, a clonal expansion index for each public chain was calculated from normalized within-repertoire ranks of inferred template counts. In a later analysis, generation probabilities were computed using a VDJ recombination model fitted to out-of-frame rearrangements, and the results were checked against IGoR. In a later analysis, hypergeometric tests were used to score TCR-TCR, TCR-HLA and TCR-CMV co-occurrence, with a repertoire-size bias correction applied to TCR pairs. False discovery rates were estimated in a later analysis by permuting HLA or CMV assignments 20 times. A later analysis grouped co-occurring TCRs with DBSCAN, adding TCRdist sequence similarity when clustering within HLA-allele-positive subsets. Repertoires with fewer than 30,000 or more than 120,000 public chains, plus five repertoires with anomalous nucleotide sharing, were excluded from co-occurrence clustering. Not all clones reach the TCRdb copy of this immuneACCESS table, which keeps in-frame sequences only. Checked studies attribute under half of the gap to unresolved V genes and leave the rest unexplained. V, J and clone size are taken as reported in that table, and D and trimming were inferred from the DNA itself. This sample lists 150,000 or so clones; roughly three quarters were detected once. The top ten clonotypes cover approximately 7.7% of the sample.

The cohort comprised some 730 healthy bone marrow donors. At the time of sampling, all cohort members were nominally healthy, though unrecorded immune exposures were likely present. The donor tested CMV seropositive and was one of the 289 seropositive cohort members. Every donor gave a peripheral blood sample, and the peripheral blood mononuclear cells from that sample were used for TCR beta sequencing. Genomic DNA extraction from the blood cell samples was performed with the Qiagen DNeasy Blood Extraction Kit. Sequenced sample: PBMCs. The sequence derives from a man aged 25 to 45 in good health and CMV-seropositive. In this chain, TRBV11-2 is recombined with TRBJ2-1, with TRBD1 matching 8 junction bases. The nucleotides read TGTGCCAGCAGCTTAGAGCAGGGGGCACTTGAGCAGTTCTTC. Its protein product is CASSLEQGALEQFF.